These 2 T cell receptor beta chains came from one sample sequenced in a study of T-cell memory formation after mild COVID-19. TCRdb called the 5' RACE reads again in MiXCR, with one record for every CDR3 protein. The sample has around 83,000 distinct CDR3 sequences; about 23% are singletons. Sequences were obtained from PBMCs or a T cell subset sorted from them (not recorded which). Receptors were obtained from a young man who had mild COVID-19 (a few samples of this study predate the infection). Cell type and time point are not known.

The chain links TRBV18 to TRBJ1-5, with TRBD1 matching 7 bases. Losses at the gene ends were 0 bases for V and 8 bases for J; bases not matched to a gene: 1. The CDR3 length is 13 residues. Germline assignment: CDR1 KGHSH and CDR2 LQKENI. CDR3 loop: CASSPPGGKPQHF. The CDR3 nucleotides read TGTGCCAGCTCACCACCAGGGGGCAAGCCCCAGCATTTT.

The chain couples TRBV11-3 to TRBJ2-2; TRBD2 might be the D (5 bases). This CDR3 has 16 residues. Germline-derived CDR1 and CDR2 are SGHNT and YENEEA. Trimming removed 6 bases from V and 4 bases from J, with 18 bases in between. The CDR3 DNA reads as TGTGCCAGCAGTCTCGGCGAGGGCCTCAGCACCGGGGAGCTGTTTTTT. The encoded protein is CASSLGEGLSTGELFF.